A selection of T cell receptor beta chains follows, all from one sample in a study of regulatory T cells in long-lasting Graves disease. TCRdb redid the calling of the multiplex PCR reads with MiXCR, one entry per CDR3 protein. Of some 250,000 distinct CDR3 sequences detected, 20% to 25% appear once; the ten largest clones hold approximately 15%. The sample consisted of peripheral blood mononuclear cells (PBMCs), taken at new diagnosis, from a patient treated with antithyroid drugs. The receptor set was obtained from a female donor with Graves disease. CDR3s include the opening cysteine and the closing phenylalanine or tryptophan. A D gene is named only where the DNA matches it firmly. Rows give clone size only sometimes, using once, few, many, or a class for an expanded clone.

-	-	TRBV7-2	TRBJ2-1	TGTGCCAGCAGCTTATTGGGTGAGAGCTCCTACAATGAGCAGTTCTTC	CASSLLGESSYNEQFF
-	-	TRBV10-3	TRBJ1-5	TGTGCCAGCAGTCTCCTTGCGACTCAGCCCCAGCATTTT	CASSLLATQPQHF
TRBD1	many	TRBV28	TRBJ2-3	TGTGCCAGCAGTTTTCCAGTGGGACAGGCAGATCCGGATACGCAGTATTTT	CASSFPVGQADPDTQYF
-	-	TRBV7-3	TRBJ2-1	TGTGCCAGCAGCATCGGGACGCAGCACAATGAGCAGTTCTTC	CASSIGTQHNEQFF
-	many	TRBV11-2	TRBJ1-5	TGTGCCAGCAGCTTTGAGGGGGGCAATCAGCCCCAGCATTTT	CASSFEGGNQPQHF
TRBD2	-	TRBV7-9	TRBJ2-1	TGTGCCAGCAGCTTTACAGCGGGAGGGCCCGGTGTTGGGTTCTTC	CASSFTAGGPGVGFF
-	-	TRBV19	TRBJ2-1	TGTGCCAGTAGTATGGGGCGACTAGTGTCCAATGAGCAGTTCTTC	CASSMGRLVSNEQFF
-	many	TRBV7-9	TRBJ2-5	TGTGCCAGCAGCCTTCAGGGGTTCGGTGAGACCCAGTACTTC	CASSLQGFGETQYF
TRBD1	many	TRBV6-2/TRBV6-3	TRBJ2-5	TGTGCCAGCAGCCGCAACAGGGGCGCCCAAGAGACCCAGTACTTC	CASSRNRGAQETQYF
TRBD2	few	TRBV6-1	TRBJ2-3	TGTGCCAGCAGTCCCGGACTAGCGGGATGGTCAGATACGCAGTATTTT	CASSPGLAGWSDTQYF
TRBD1	many	TRBV24-1	TRBJ2-1	TGTGCCACCAGTGAAGCCGGGACAGGGGATGAGCAGTTCTTC	CATSEAGTGDEQFF
-	-	TRBV4-2	TRBJ2-1	TGTGCCAGCGGCCAAGAGGAAGGTTACAATGAGCAGTTCTTC	CASGQEEGYNEQFF
-	many	TRBV20-1	TRBJ2-3	TGCAGTGCTAGAGATGCTGCAGATGGGACAGATACGCAGTATTTT	CSARDAADGTDTQYF
-	-	TRBV20-1	TRBJ2-3	TGCAGTGCTTTGCGGGAAGGCCCAGATACGCAGTATTTT	CSALREGPDTQYF
TRBD1	-	TRBV7-2	TRBJ1-1	TGTGCCAGCAGCCCGGGACAGCGGAACACCGAAGCTCTCTTT	CASSPGQRNTEALF
-	many	TRBV4-2	TRBJ2-5	TGTGCCAGCAGCACTCTCCCGTACCAAGAGACCCAGTACTTC	CASSTLPYQETQYF
TRBD2	few	TRBV12-3/TRBV12-4	TRBJ2-1	TGTGCTACGGGAGGAAGGTACAATGAGCAGTTCTTC	CATGGRYNEQFF
-	many	TRBV6-1	TRBJ2-7	TGTGCCAGCAGTGAAAACGGACGGTCCTACGAGCAGTACTTC	CASSENGRSYEQYF
-	few	TRBV5-5	TRBJ1-3	TGTGCCAGCAGCTTCCCAGGGGACCTTTCTGGAAACACCATATATTTT	CASSFPGDLSGNTIYF
-	once	TRBV12-3/TRBV12-4	TRBJ2-3	TGTGCCAGCAGTGACAAGGGAGCTAGCACAGATACGCAGTATTTT	CASSDKGASTDTQYF
TRBD2	-	TRBV4-2	TRBJ2-5	TGTGCCAGCAGCCGGGGGACTAGCGGGAGACTGGGCCAAGAGACCCAGTACTTC	CASSRGTSGRLGQETQYF
TRBD2	many	TRBV20-1	TRBJ2-1	TGCAGTGCTAGGAGCCTAGCGGCCTACAATGAGCAGTTCTTC	CSARSLAAYNEQFF
-	many	TRBV10-3	TRBJ2-7	TGTGCCATCAGTGAGTCGAACGGGTACGAGCAGTACTTC	CAISESNGYEQYF
TRBD1	few	TRBV2	TRBJ2-5	TGTGCCAGCAGTGACACAGGGGGCGGGGAAAAGACCCAGTACTTC	CASSDTGGGEKTQYF
-	-	TRBV6-2/TRBV6-3	TRBJ1-5	TGTGCCAGCAGTTACACAGGGAATGGTCAGCCCCAGCATTTT	CASSYTGNGQPQHF
-	-	TRBV7-6	TRBJ2-1	TGTGCCAGCAGCTTAGCGGGACCATTTCGACACTTAAACAATGAGCAGTTCTTC	CASSLAGPFRHLNNEQFF
TRBD1	-	TRBV18	TRBJ1-5	TGTGCCAGCTCACCAGGGACAGGGGCCCCTCGGGGCAATCAGCCCCAGCATTTT	CASSPGTGAPRGNQPQHF
-	many	TRBV29-1	TRBJ2-1	TGCAGCTCCTCCAGCGGAGCGTTACGCAATGAGCAGTTCTTC	CSSSSGALRNEQFF
TRBD2	many	TRBV5-1	TRBJ2-2	TGCGCCAGCAGCTTGTTTGCGGGAGGGCCCGGGGAGCTGTTTTTT	CASSLFAGGPGELFF
TRBD1	many	TRBV2	TRBJ2-7	TGTGCCAGCAGTGTTGGGACAGGGAGGTACGAGCAGTACTTC	CASSVGTGRYEQYF
TRBD2	many	TRBV4-3	TRBJ2-7	TGCGCCAGCAGCCAATGGGGGAGCGGGAGGGCCGTTTACGAGCAGTACTTC	CASSQWGSGRAVYEQYF
TRBD1	many	TRBV29-1	TRBJ2-4	TGCAGCGTGAAAAGGGGACAGGGAGTAAACATTCAGTACTTC	CSVKRGQGVNIQYF
-	many	TRBV5-1	TRBJ1-1	TGCGCCAGCAGCTTAGAATTCCTTGGAGAAGCTTTCTTT	CASSLEFLGEAFF
-	-	TRBV7-2	TRBJ2-7	TGTGCCAGCAGCCTTACAGGTCCGAGAGAGCAGTACTTC	CASSLTGPREQYF
TRBD1	few	TRBV7-6	TRBJ2-7	TGTGCCAGCAGCCTCGGACAGGGCAGTCCCGAGCAGTACTTC	CASSLGQGSPEQYF
-	many	TRBV12-3/TRBV12-4	TRBJ2-7	TGTGCCAGCGGTGCCCCTTACGAGCAGTACTTC	CASGAPYEQYF
TRBD2	many	TRBV20-1	TRBJ2-7	TGCAGTGCAAAGAGGACTAGCGGGGCCTACGAGCAGTACTTC	CSAKRTSGAYEQYF
TRBD2	many	TRBV3-1	TRBJ2-5	TGTGCCAGCAGCCAATGGGGTGGCGCTAGCGGCGGGGAGACCCAGTACTTC	CASSQWGGASGGETQYF
-	many	TRBV27	TRBJ2-3	TGTGCCAGCAGTTCAGGACGGGGCACAGATACGCAGTATTTT	CASSSGRGTDTQYF
-	many	TRBV3-1	TRBJ2-6	TGTGCCAGCAGCCAGGACACATCTGGGGCCAACGTCCTGACTTTC	CASSQDTSGANVLTF
TRBD1	many	TRBV5-1	TRBJ1-2	TGCGCCAGCAGCTTTGGGAGGGGGCCTGGCTACACCTTC	CASSFGRGPGYTF
-	many	TRBV5-8	TRBJ1-2	TGTGCCAGCAGCTTGGCCGCTCCAGACACTGGCTACACCTTC	CASSLAAPDTGYTF
-	few	TRBV6-9	TRBJ2-7	TGTGCCAGCAGTTACGACCCAGGCATACCGATTCTCGAGCAGTACTTC	CASSYDPGIPILEQYF
-	many	TRBV11-3	TRBJ2-7	TGTGCCAGCAGCCCAGGGGCGGGTTTCCCAAGCAAGAACGAGCAGTACTTC	CASSPGAGFPSKNEQYF
TRBD2	few	TRBV4-1	TRBJ2-5	TGCGCCAGCAGCCAAGTATTTGGGACTAGCGGTCGGGAGACCCAGTACTTC	CASSQVFGTSGRETQYF
-	many	TRBV29-1	TRBJ2-2	TGCAGCGCGGAGGGGCTCGGCACCGGGGAGCTGTTTTTT	CSAEGLGTGELFF
TRBD2	many	TRBV2	TRBJ2-7	TGTGCCAGCAGTGATAGGGTAGCGGGGGGCTACGAGCAGTACTTC	CASSDRVAGGYEQYF
TRBD1	many	TRBV5-1	TRBJ2-1	TGCGCCAGCAGCTTGTTTCAGTCCGGACAGGGGGATGAGCAGTTCTTC	CASSLFQSGQGDEQFF